Listed below are T cell receptor beta chains from one sample, sequenced in a study of blood T cell repertoires in COVID-19. Here immunoSEQ multiplex PCR was the method, and the copy in TCRdb shows in-frame clones only, minus some. The table shows a few hundred thousand clones, with more than 85% occurring only once. The sample consisted of PBMCs or T cells enriched from blood (not recorded which). The receptors were sampled from a woman aged 25 to 39 who had recovered from COVID-19. Each CDR3 is given without its conserved first and last residue. Fields, in order: V gene, D gene, J gene, CDR3 protein. D genes are given only for firm matches.

>TRBV9|TRBD1|TRBJ1-3
ASSVAGAGGLLSGNTIY
>TRBV5-4|TRBD1|TRBJ1-2
ASSLDPRDRVGGYT
>TRBV6-1|NA|TRBJ1-2
ASSERRGFGYT
>TRBV16|NA|TRBJ2-5
ASSRRTGEGPQY
>TRBV18|TRBD1|TRBJ1-1
ASSPTGGTEAF
>TRBV11-3|TRBD1|TRBJ2-1
ASSLTRTGYGEQF
>TRBV4-2|TRBD2|TRBJ2-7
ASSQGTGLAGLWGSYEQY
>TRBV18|NA|TRBJ1-2
ASSKQGDGYT
>TRBV7-9|NA|TRBJ1-2
ASSLAVGYT
>TRBV3-1/TRBV3-2|NA|TRBJ1-1
ASSQDFGGYTEAF
>TRBV4-1|TRBD2|TRBJ2-7
ASSQGTSGRLEQY
>TRBV28|TRBD1|TRBJ1-2
ASSLGQGGEGYT